Below are 30 T cell receptor delta chains sequenced from a single sample in a study of Vδ1+ human thymocytes. The antigens of these receptors remain unknown. The template was reverse-transcribed extracted RNA. Pooled V-gene forward primers with one constant-region reverse primer generated the CDR3 amplicons by multiplex PCR. TCRdb made new clone calls on the multiplex PCR reads using CATT. Here the sample spans 45,000 to 60,000 delta-chain clones, about 16% being singletons. Broader study findings: In the thymus, TRG and TRD repertoires looked highly polyclonal with Gaussian CDR3 lengths.

Sequencing used Vdelta1+ gamma-delta thymocytes from the thymus. The subset here: FACS-sorted CD3+ TCRalphabeta- TCRVdelta1+ TCRVdelta2- thymocytes. These receptors originate from a girl less than two years old who had congenital heart surgery.

The chain joins TRDV1 to TRDJ1, with TRDD3 matching over 10 bases. Germline CDR1 TSWWSYY, CDR2 QGS. The CDR3 length is 23 residues. With 3 bases clipped from V and 0 bases from J, the junction kept 25 bases outside the gene matches. CDR3 loop: CALGDPLRPITGGCPRYTDKLIF. CDR3 in DNA: TGTGCTCTTGGGGACCCCCTACGGCCAATTACTGGGGGATGCCCCCGGTACACCGATAAACTCATCTTT.

This clone was observed a few times. V is TRDV1 and J is TRDJ1, with D possibly being TRDD3 (6 bases). Germline V gives CDR1 TSWWSYY, CDR2 QGS. The CDR3 loop spans 18 amino acids. Trimming cost V 2 bases and J 2 bases, with 21 bases left between them. Here the CDR3 reads CALGEGWARKGETDKLIF. CDR3 bases: TGTGCTCTTGGGGAAGGGTGGGCCAGGAAGGGGGAAACCGATAAACTCATCTTT.

This clone is a singleton in its sample. The chain recombines TRDV1 with TRDJ1; possibly TRDD2 or TRDD3 for D (5 bases each). CDR3 size: 17 residues. CDR1 and CDR2 (germline): TSWWSYY, QGS. The V end lost 5 bases, the J end lost 0 bases, and 19 bases lay between the germline ends. The chain's CDR3 is CALGTIIPPGYTDKLIF. CDR3 nucleotides: TGTGCTCTTGGGACAATAATTCCTCCGGGATACACCGATAAACTCATCTTT.

The chain employs TRDV1 and TRDJ1, with unresolved D. The V gene's germline CDR1 is TSWWSYY and CDR2 QGS. The CDR3 totals 15 residues. Deletions cut 0 bases from V and 1 base from J, with 9 bases between. The CDR3 loop reads CALGELWAGTDKLIF. CDR3 nucleotide sequence: TGTGCTCTTGGGGAACTATGGGCAGGCACCGATAAACTCATCTTT.

This clone was detected only a few times. The chain combines TRDV1 with TRDJ1, with D possibly matching TRDD3 (6 bases). Deletions cut 5 bases from V and 0 bases from J, with 19 bases between. Germline V gives CDR1 TSWWSYY, CDR2 QGS. The CDR3 runs 17 residues. The CDR3 region is CALGSGDPNPYTDKLIF. The CDR3 DNA sequence: TGTGCTCTTGGGTCTGGGGACCCAAACCCGTACACCGATAAACTCATCTTT.

J is TRDJ1 and V is TRDV2; 8 nucleotides match TRDD3. Germline V lookup: CDR1 GEAIGNYY, CDR2 EKD. After removal of 0 bases from V and 0 bases from J, the junction contained 14 bases not matched to a gene. The CDR3 loop spans 19 amino acids. The CDR3 DNA reads TGTGCCTGTGACACCGTCCTACTGGGGGTAAGCTATGACACCGATAAACTCATCTTT. The encoded protein is CACDTVLLGVSYDTDKLIF.

The V call is TRDV2, the J call TRDJ1; TRDD3 aligns across 12 bases. J lost 0 bases, V lost 4 bases, and 20 bases had no gene match. This CDR3 contains 21 residues. Looked up from germline, CDR1 is GEAIGNYY and CDR2 is EKD. In DNA, the CDR3 is TGTGCCTGTGATTACTGGGGGATACTCACCCATCACTACAGGTACACCGATAAACTCATCTTT. This gives the protein CACDYWGILTHHYRYTDKLIF.

This clone was observed a handful of times. V usage is TRDV1 and J usage is TRDJ1, with TRDD3 matching 13 bases. This CDR3 region has 19 residues. Unmatched junction bases numbered 11, after V lost 1 base and J lost 3 bases. Germline V gene data show CDR1 as TSWWSYY and CDR2 as QGS. The CDR3: CALGEPVDWGIRKADKLIF. CDR3 coding DNA: TGTGCTCTTGGGGAACCCGTCGACTGGGGGATACGCAAAGCCGATAAACTCATCTTT.

This clone was observed a few times. The rearrangement links TRDV3 to TRDJ1; no definite D call. Per the germline V gene, CDR1 is TVYSNPD and CDR2 is GDNSRS (reference sequence). Trimming pared 0 bases from V and 1 base from J, leaving 15 bases between. The CDR3 is 15 residues long. This CDR3 reads CAFSSSTQCTDKLIF. The DNA for the CDR3 is TGTGCCTTTAGCTCCTCCACCCAGTGCACCGATAAACTCATCTTT.

The V call is TRDV1, the J call TRDJ1; TRDD3 is a possible D gene (5 bases). CDR1 is TSWWSYY, CDR2 QGS, per germline. CDR3 length: 18 amino acids. V was cut by 3 bases and J by 2 bases, with 22 bases left in between. In DNA, the CDR3 is TGTGCTCTTGGGGAGCCGAGTCGCCATACGTGGAAGACCGATAAACTCATCTTT. As protein: CALGEPSRHTWKTDKLIF.

This clone was counted once. A read error may produce the germline difference seen at one junction end. The chain carries TRDV1 and TRDJ1; D might be TRDD3 (6 bases). CDR1 and CDR2 from the germline V gene are TSWWSYY and QGS. The length of the CDR3 is 15 residues. CDR3 DNA sequence: TGTGCTCTCGGGGAACTAACTCGGGGATGCCGAAAACTCATCTTT. This encodes CALGELTRGCRKLIF.

This clone was seen a few times. J is TRDJ1 and V is TRDV1; D perhaps matches TRDD3 (5 bases). Trimming cost V 5 bases and J 0 bases, with 22 bases left between them. The germline CDR1 and CDR2 sequences are TSWWSYY and QGS. The CDR3 extends over 18 amino acids. For the CDR3, the DNA is TGTGCTCTTGGGATTAATACGGAAGGGAGGGATCACACCGATAAACTCATCTTT. It encodes CALGINTEGRDHTDKLIF.

The chain recombines TRDV1 with TRDJ1; 8 nucleotides align to TRDD3. Germline CDR1 is TSWWSYY and CDR2 is QGS. V trimming: 4 bases; J trimming: 0 bases; junction bases outside the gene matches: 25. The CDR3 consists of 22 residues. Here the CDR3 reads CALGGPGPKRSTGGVHTDKLIF. DNA for the CDR3: TGTGCTCTTGGGGGACCGGGCCCCAAACGAAGTACTGGGGGTGTTCACACCGATAAACTCATCTTT.

This clone showed up many times. V is TRDV2 and J is TRDJ1; D gene ambiguous. The V gene's germline CDR1 is GEAIGNYY and CDR2 EKD. The CDR3 is 16 amino acids. Trimming stripped 0 bases from V and 0 bases from J, with 13 bases between. CDR3 region: CACDTGGPPDTDKLIF. DNA of the CDR3: TGTGCCTGTGACACCGGAGGGCCCCCGGACACCGATAAACTCATCTTT.

The chain employs TRDV1 and TRDJ1; the match to TRDD3 covers 8 bases. CDR1 is TSWWSYY, CDR2 QGS, per germline. This CDR3 contains 25 residues. Trimming removed 9 bases from V and 7 bases from J; junction bases left unmatched: 46. CDR3 bases: TGTGCTCTCGATCGAGTTGAGCGAAATGTTCCTTCTTCTCGTTCTGGGGGACCCCACGGTGGTAAACTCATCTTT. It specifies CALDRVERNVPSSRSGGPHGGKLIF.

The chain carries TRDV1 and TRDJ1, with D possibly being TRDD2 or TRDD3 (9 bases each). Germline CDR1 is TSWWSYY and CDR2 is QGS. V lost 5 bases to trimming and J lost 6 bases, with 40 bases between them. This CDR3 has 22 residues. Here the CDR3 reads CALGTRRPSYGAGGLKANKLIF. CDR3 in DNA: TGTGCTCTTGGGACCCGACGGCCTTCCTACGGAGCTGGGGGATTAAAAGCGAATAAACTCATCTTT.

This clone was detected a few times. The chain joins TRDV1 to TRDJ1, with 10 bases fitting TRDD3. This CDR3 region has 23 residues. Germline V gene lookup returns CDR1 TSWWSYY and CDR2 QGS. J gave up 2 bases and V 2 bases, and 26 bases lay outside the gene matches. CDR3 protein: CALGERPYSPTVLGDRGTDKLIF. For the CDR3, the DNA is TGTGCTCTTGGGGAAAGGCCCTACTCACCAACTGTGCTGGGGGATAGAGGGACCGATAAACTCATCTTT.

This clone was counted between two and nine times. V usage is TRDV1 and J usage is TRDJ1; tentatively, D is TRDD2 (6 bases). This CDR3 spans 17 amino acids. Germline CDR1 and CDR2: TSWWSYY and QGS. Deletions cut 3 bases from V and 0 bases from J, with 17 bases between. The CDR3 region is CALGDISYSGDTDKLIF. The CDR3 DNA is TGTGCTCTTGGGGATATTTCCTATTCCGGGGACACCGATAAACTCATCTTT.

This clone was observed a few times. The chain employs TRDV1 and TRDJ1; 9 bases are a match to TRDD2. Germline V gene data show CDR1 as TSWWSYY and CDR2 as QGS. The CDR3 runs 20 residues. J gave up 2 bases and V 0 bases, and 16 bases lay outside the gene matches. The CDR3 reads CALGELSPLPTEEATDKLIF. CDR3 nucleotides: TGTGCTCTTGGGGAACTAAGCCCCCTTCCTACGGAGGAGGCGACCGATAAACTCATCTTT.

This clone turned up a few times. V usage is TRDV1 and J usage is TRDJ1; a possible D gene is TRDD3 (5 bases). The CDR3 spans 23 residues. V lost 1 base and J lost 0, with 33 bases in between. The germline CDR1 and CDR2 sequences are TSWWSYY and QGS. The CDR3 DNA follows: TGTGCTCTTGGGGAACCCCCCTTTCCCCGACACGGGGGTCGTCCGTTTTACACCGATAAACTCATCTTT. Encoded protein: CALGEPPFPRHGGRPFYTDKLIF.

This clone turned up a few times. The chain is built from TRDV1 and TRDJ1; 11 bases align to TRDD3. The CDR3 has 19 amino acids. V gave up 3 bases and J gave up 8 bases; unmatched junction bases: 20. Germline assignment: CDR1 TSWWSYY and CDR2 QGS. The CDR3 nucleotides are TGTGCTCTTGGGGAGCCGGGGGATTCGGTTGGGGGATACGCAAAGAAACTCATCTTT. The encoded protein is CALGEPGDSVGGYAKKLIF.

The table lists this clone with a few counts. The chain links TRDV1 to TRDJ1, with D possibly matching TRDD3 (5 bases). Germline lookup yields CDR1 TSWWSYY and CDR2 QGS. The CDR3 contains 22 residues. The germline V and J ends were trimmed by 0 bases and 0 bases, with 29 bases remaining between them. The CDR3 protein is CALGELVASLPDTVEHTDKLIF. Here the CDR3 DNA reads TGTGCTCTTGGGGAACTAGTAGCATCGCTGCCCGATACTGTAGAGCACACCGATAAACTCATCTTT.

The chain has TRDV2 and TRDJ1; 10 positions agree with TRDD3. The CDR3 totals 24 residues. In germline, CDR1 is GEAIGNYY, CDR2 EKD. Trimming removed 0 bases from V and 0 bases from J; junction bases left unmatched: 27. As DNA, the CDR3 is TGTGCCTGTGACACCGAGTGTGAGGTGCCAAAAGGAGGGGATACTGGGGGATACACCGATAAACTCATCTTT. Encoded protein: CACDTECEVPKGGDTGGYTDKLIF.

This rearrangement joins TRDV1 to TRDJ1, with 9 bases identical to TRDD3. The germline CDR1 and CDR2 sequences are TSWWSYY and QGS. The CDR3 length is 19 residues. The V and J ends lost 4 bases and 0 bases, in that order; junction bases with no gene match: 15. This CDR3 is CALGAPLGIRKSYTDKLIF. The CDR3 nucleotides are TGTGCTCTTGGGGCACCGCTGGGGATACGCAAGTCGTACACCGATAAACTCATCTTT.

In this sample, this clone turned up a few times. The J gene is TRDJ1, the V gene TRDV1, with D unresolved. V lost 7 bases, J lost 2 bases, and 11 bases lay in between. The CDR3 is 13 residues long. The germline V gene has CDR1 TSWWSYY and CDR2 QGS. For the CDR3, the DNA is TGTGCTCTTGCCAAACGCCTTACCGATAAACTCATCTTT. Residues: CALAKRLTDKLIF.

This clone was detected a few times. V usage is TRDV1 and J usage is TRDJ1; TRDD3 agrees at 13 bases. The CDR3 consists of 20 residues. V was clipped by 2 bases and J by 0 bases; unmatched bases: 12. From germline, CDR1 is TSWWSYY and CDR2 QGS. CDR3 in DNA: TGTGCTCTTGGGGAAAGTTGGTTACTGGGGGATACGCGCTACACCGATAAACTCATCTTT. This sequence encodes CALGESWLLGDTRYTDKLIF.

The genes are TRDV1 and TRDJ1, with TRDD3 matching over 10 bases. The germline V gene has CDR1 TSWWSYY and CDR2 QGS. The trim removed 4 bases at V and 0 bases at J, leaving 29 bases unmatched. The CDR3 loop spans 24 amino acids. Written as DNA, the CDR3 is TGTGCTCTTGGGGGACAAAGACCCTGGCTACGTACTGGGGGATCTTCACCATACACCGATAAACTCATCTTT. Its protein product is CALGGQRPWLRTGGSSPYTDKLIF.

There are a few counts of this clone. The rearrangement joins TRDV1 to TRDJ1; possibly TRDD2 or TRDD3 for D (6 bases each). Per the germline V gene, CDR1 is TSWWSYY and CDR2 is QGS. The V gene lost 1 base and the J gene lost 1 base, with 25 bases spanning the gap. The CDR3 totals 20 residues. The CDR3 sequence is CALGEPVASSGYSATDKLIF. The CDR3 DNA reads TGTGCTCTTGGGGAACCCGTGGCTTCCTCCGGATACTCAGCCACCGATAAACTCATCTTT.

Only a few counts were recorded for this clone. The genes are TRDV1 and TRDJ1, with 10 bases that match TRDD3. The length of the CDR3 is 24 residues. In germline, CDR1 is TSWWSYY, CDR2 QGS. The trim removed 0 bases at V and 0 bases at J, leaving 25 bases unmatched. The CDR3 is CALGELESRVTSGGYASYTDKLIF. The CDR3 DNA reads TGTGCTCTTGGGGAACTAGAGTCGCGAGTAACGTCAGGGGGATACGCGTCCTACACCGATAAACTCATCTTT.

A note on this clone: This may arise from a read error, as a much more abundant clone is one base away. Other DNA sequences in this sample translate to the same CDR3. This chain connects TRDV2 to TRDJ1; 8 bases agree with TRDD3. Germline trimming cut 7 bases from V and 0 bases from J; bases unmatched to any gene: 6. Germline lookup yields CDR1 GEAIGNYY and CDR2 EKD. The CDR3 has 14 amino acids. For the CDR3, the DNA is TGTGCCTGGCTGGGGGACTTGTACACCGATAAACTCATCTTT. Residues: CAWLGDLYTDKLIF.